The clone carrying this T cell receptor (beta chain) was detected once. Its antigen remains unknown. These data come from a study of T cell responses to AZD1222 COVID-19 vaccine. Whole-study results and caveats: At 160-218 and 743-854, vaccine-associated CD4 TCRs were dominant, and they spanned spike. In the spike-specific TCR repertoire, nearly half reportedly target unmutated variant regions. The sample set comprised mostly white British donors with more females, and clonal diversity was possibly underestimated. At study baseline, merely several AZD1222 recipients were seropositive.

Sequencing used immunoSEQ multiplex PCR; TCRdb keeps in-frame clones, though not all of them. This sample has about 210,000 clones, with around 94% found just once. CDR1 and CDR2 (germline): MNHEY, SMNVEV (reference sequence). CDR3 size: 15 residues. V lost 6 bases, J lost 0 bases, and 14 bases lay in between. Specimen: peripheral blood, collected 28 days after the second dose of the MenACWY control vaccine. This TCR was sampled from an adult who received the MenACWY meningococcal vaccine as a control. The gene calls are TRBV27 and TRBJ1-1, with D possibly TRBD1 on 6 matching bases. The CDR3 region is CASRAIRGLNTEAFF. DNA for the CDR3: TGTGCCAGCAGGGCGATCAGGGGACTGAACACTGAAGCTTTCTTT.